This entry features one T cell receptor beta chain sequence. The data originate from a study of shared clonotypes between healthy human individuals. The protocol was immunoSEQ multiplex PCR, while the TCRdb copy is restricted to in-frame clones and leaves out a portion. The sample shows 2 million to 2.5 million clones, more than 90% of them seen only once. V shed 4 bases and J 7 bases; nucleotides not matched to a gene: 7. The germline V gene has CDR1 SGHNT and CDR2 YYREEE (reference sequence). The CDR3 spans 15 residues. This sequence originates from a man aged 18 to 29 in good health. This chain links TRBV5-4 with TRBJ2-1, with TRBD1 matching over 11 bases. Sequenced input: naive CD4+ T cells sorted from blood. As for subset: CD45RA+ positively selected. The CDR3 spells CASSPRDRGENEQFF. The CDR3 coding sequence is TGTGCCAGCAGCCCACGGGACAGGGGGGAAAATGAGCAGTTCTTC.